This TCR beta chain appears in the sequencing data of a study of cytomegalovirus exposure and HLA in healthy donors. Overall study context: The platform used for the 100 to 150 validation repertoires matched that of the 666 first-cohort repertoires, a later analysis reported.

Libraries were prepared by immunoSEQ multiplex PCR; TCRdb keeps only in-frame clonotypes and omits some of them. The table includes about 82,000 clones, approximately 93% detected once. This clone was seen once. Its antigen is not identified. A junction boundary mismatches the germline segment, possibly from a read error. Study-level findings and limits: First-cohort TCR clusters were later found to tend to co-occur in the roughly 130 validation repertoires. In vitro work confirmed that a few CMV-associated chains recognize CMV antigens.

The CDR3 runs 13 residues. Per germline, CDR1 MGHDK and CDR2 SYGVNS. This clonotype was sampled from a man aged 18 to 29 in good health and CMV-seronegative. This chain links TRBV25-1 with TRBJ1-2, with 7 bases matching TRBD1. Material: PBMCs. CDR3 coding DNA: TGTGCCAGTAGTGAGGGACAGAAGTATGGCTACACCTTC. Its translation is CASSEGQKYGYTF.